This T cell receptor (beta chain) is drawn from a study of cytomegalovirus exposure and HLA in healthy donors. Remarks on this clone: What it binds is unknown.

In the PCR, 60 Vbeta and 13 Jbeta primers were used. Clones were sequenced by immunoSEQ multiplex PCR, and TCRdb holds only the in-frame ones, with some missing. The data contain 110,000 or so clones, 75% to 85% of them singletons. Study-wide results and limits: The investigators catalogued 150 to 200 TCR beta chains as cytomegalovirus-associated. Previous analysis showed most TCR beta V segments were productive about 90% or about 30% of the time.

In germline, CDR1 is SGDLS, CDR2 YYNGEE. With 4 bases removed from V and 0 bases from J, the gap between germline ends came to 16 bases. This CDR3 comprises 16 residues. The clonotype was recovered from a man aged 25-45 years in good health and CMV-seronegative. The V gene is TRBV9, the J gene TRBJ1-1, with a possible D match to TRBD1 (5 bases). The sample consisted of PBMCs. The CDR3 sequence is CASSLHSTDMNTEAFF. The CDR3 DNA sequence: TGTGCCAGCAGCCTTCATTCGACAGATATGAACACTGAAGCTTTCTTT. The whole variable domain, remainder taken from reference TRBV9 and TRBJ1-1, is DSGVTQTPKHLITATGQRVTLRCSPRSGDLSVYWYQQSLDQGLQFLIQYYNGEERAKGNILERFSAQQFPDLHSELNLSSLELGDSALYFCASSLHSTDMNTEAFFGQGTRLTVV.